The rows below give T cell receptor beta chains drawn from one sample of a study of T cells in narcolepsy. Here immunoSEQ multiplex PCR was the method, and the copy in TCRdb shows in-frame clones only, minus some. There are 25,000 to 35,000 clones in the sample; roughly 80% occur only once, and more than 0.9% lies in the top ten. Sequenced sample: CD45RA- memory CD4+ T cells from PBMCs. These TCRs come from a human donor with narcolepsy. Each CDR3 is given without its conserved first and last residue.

CDR3: ASARRPFYGYT; J: TRBJ1-2; V: TRBV2
CDR3: ASSSSGRALETQY; J: TRBJ2-5; V: TRBV7-3
CDR3: ASSLDSGGNQPQH; J: TRBJ1-5; V: TRBV7-2
CDR3: ASSRPRDRESNQPQH; J: TRBJ1-5; V: TRBV5-4
CDR3: AISEGRQSEQY; J: TRBJ2-7; V: TRBV10-3
CDR3: ASSYSWAGTDEQY; J: TRBJ2-7; V: TRBV6-5
CDR3: ASSLWQADEQF; J: TRBJ2-1; V: TRBV7-6
CDR3: ASSDRASPTDTQY; J: TRBJ2-3; V: TRBV5-1
CDR3: ASSLDISSYEQY; J: TRBJ2-7; V: TRBV28
CDR3: AWSGAYPDPNTEAF; J: TRBJ1-1; V: TRBV30
CDR3: ASSLEPTRNTEAF; J: TRBJ1-1; V: TRBV5-1
CDR3: AISGREAEAF; J: TRBJ1-1; V: TRBV10-3
CDR3: ASSQERTSGYNEQF; J: TRBJ2-1; V: TRBV4-2
CDR3: AGSEGQGAYEQY; J: TRBJ2-7; V: TRBV2
CDR3: ASSNPRTSYEQY; J: TRBJ2-7; V: TRBV5-4
CDR3: ASSLGPFGGAGELF; J: TRBJ2-2; V: TRBV5-1
CDR3: ASSLVTAGMETQY; J: TRBJ2-5; V: TRBV28
CDR3: ASSASTGLAGYLAKNIQY; J: TRBJ2-4; V: TRBV6-1
CDR3: ASSRGGIGSPLH; J: TRBJ1-6; V: TRBV28
CDR3: ASSLAAVTNEKLL; J: TRBJ1-4; V: TRBV7-9
CDR3: ASSEGSSYNEQF; J: TRBJ2-1; V: TRBV6-1
CDR3: ASRDELQGSYGYT; J: TRBJ1-2; V: TRBV5-1
CDR3: ASSPIRQGGGNEQF; J: TRBJ2-1; V: TRBV5-1
CDR3: ASRLALSSYEQY; J: TRBJ2-7; V: TRBV2
CDR3: ASSAISGTNTGELF; J: TRBJ2-2; V: TRBV9
CDR3: ASSQDLETYNEKLF; J: TRBJ1-4; V: TRBV4-2
CDR3: ATMGVLGEQY; J: TRBJ2-7; V: TRBV6-5
CDR3: AITGDGANVLT; J: TRBJ2-6; V: TRBV10-3
CDR3: ASSPREGSYNEQF; J: TRBJ2-1; V: TRBV18
CDR3: ASSSSSGANVLT; J: TRBJ2-6; V: TRBV7-3
CDR3: ASSLVGTGGQPQH; J: TRBJ1-5; V: TRBV7-2
CDR3: ASSEARGWLRNQPQH; J: TRBJ1-5; V: TRBV6-1
CDR3: SVEFPGGFTEAF; J: TRBJ1-1; V: TRBV29-1
CDR3: SVQGRRVNEQY; J: TRBJ2-7; V: TRBV29-1
CDR3: ASSIRSSTDTQY; J: TRBJ2-3; V: TRBV19
CDR3: ASSASAGYSYEQY; J: TRBJ2-7; V: TRBV9
CDR3: AWSAGTGNQPQH; J: TRBJ1-5; V: TRBV30
CDR3: ASSRTGGGAAGELF; J: TRBJ2-2; V: TRBV5-1
CDR3: ASSQDRVNTGELF; J: TRBJ2-2; V: TRBV7-2
CDR3: ASSGGASTDTQY; J: TRBJ2-3; V: TRBV5-8
CDR3: ASRRDEEDTQY; J: TRBJ2-3; V: TRBV12-2
CDR3: ASSQDSRDEKLF; J: TRBJ1-4; V: TRBV7-2
CDR3: ASSPSSGLAGTYEQY; J: TRBJ2-7; V: TRBV18
CDR3: ASSQRQTTDTQY; J: TRBJ2-3; V: TRBV2